Listed below are T cell receptor beta chains from one sample, sequenced in a study of blood T cell repertoires in COVID-19. The method was immunoSEQ multiplex PCR; TCRdb's version includes in-frame clones alone and lacks a portion of them. The table includes roughly 220,000 clones, roughly 76% detected once. The sequencing input was peripheral blood. These receptor sequences come from a woman aged 80 or over with COVID-19, enrolled during active disease. CDR3s include the opening cysteine and the closing phenylalanine or tryptophan. Each record gives: V gene, J gene, clone size, D gene, CDR3 DNA, CDR3 protein. D genes are given only for firm matches. Clone size appears in some rows only: once, few, many, or a class for an expanded clone.

TRBV6-5	TRBJ2-7	once	TRBD1	TGTGCCAGCAGTTACCGCGGACAGGGTAACTACGAGCAGTACTTC	CASSYRGQGNYEQYF
TRBV5-1	TRBJ2-7	NA	NA	TGCGCCAGCAGTCCAAATCCAGGAACCTACGAGCAGTACTTC	CASSPNPGTYEQYF
TRBV18	TRBJ2-2	NA	TRBD2	TGTGCCAGCTCACCACCGTCGGGACTAGCGGTTACCGGGGAGCTGTTTTTT	CASSPPSGLAVTGELFF
TRBV11-2	TRBJ2-7	NA	NA	TGTGCCAGCAATTATTATGGAGGGTGGAGCTACGAGCAGTACTTC	CASNYYGGWSYEQYF
TRBV4-1	TRBJ1-5	NA	TRBD1	TGCGCCAGCAGCCAAGATTCTTCAGGGGGTTTTCAGCCCCAGCATTTT	CASSQDSSGGFQPQHF
TRBV28	TRBJ2-1	NA	NA	TGTGCCAGCAGTTCTGGGGGACACCTGAGAGATGAGCAGTTCTTC	CASSSGGHLRDEQFF
TRBV30	TRBJ1-3	NA	NA	TGTGCCTGGAAGGAGTCTCACTCTGGAAACACCATATATTTT	CAWKESHSGNTIYF
TRBV7-2	TRBJ2-7	NA	TRBD2	TGTGCCAGCAGCATTAAAGGGGTGTCTAGCGGGAACTACGAGCAGTACTTC	CASSIKGVSSGNYEQYF
TRBV7-9	TRBJ2-7	NA	TRBD1	TGTGCCAGCAGCTTTAAGGACAGGGTCCACGAGCAGTACTTC	CASSFKDRVHEQYF
TRBV30	TRBJ1-2	NA	TRBD1	TGTGCCTGGAGTCGGACAGGGCTAAACTATGGCTACACCTTC	CAWSRTGLNYGYTF
TRBV3-1/TRBV3-2	TRBJ2-2	NA	NA	TGTGCCAGCAGCGAGTTCACCGGGGAGCTGTTTTTT	CASSEFTGELFF
TRBV28	TRBJ2-3	NA	NA	TGTGCCAGCAGTCTCGGGTATACGCAGTATTTT	CASSLGYTQYF
TRBV3-1/TRBV3-2	TRBJ2-7	NA	NA	TGTGCCAGCAGCCAAGACTCTCCCTACGAGCAGTACTTC	CASSQDSPYEQYF
TRBV5-5	TRBJ1-5	NA	NA	TGTGCCAGCAGCTGGGGGGGAGCTCAGCCCCAGCATTTT	CASSWGGAQPQHF
TRBV18	TRBJ1-2	NA	TRBD1	TGTGCCAGCTCACCAGGACAGGGGTCTCCCTATGGCTACACCTTC	CASSPGQGSPYGYTF
TRBV2	TRBJ2-2	NA	TRBD2	TGTGCCAGCATTGATAGCGGGAGGGTTACCGGGGAGCTGTTTTTT	CASIDSGRVTGELFF
TRBV3-1/TRBV3-2	TRBJ1-2	NA	TRBD1	TGTGCCAGCAGCCCCGGTTCAGGGGGCCCCTATGGCTACACCTTC	CASSPGSGGPYGYTF
TRBV6-2/TRBV6-3	TRBJ1-4	few	NA	TGTGCCAGCAGCAACAGAGAAAAACTGTTTTTT	CASSNREKLFF
TRBV9	TRBJ1-3	NA	NA	TGTGCCAGCAGCGGGCAGGGGCTCAGCTTCTCAGGAAACACCATATATTTT	CASSGQGLSFSGNTIYF
TRBV7-2	TRBJ2-3	NA	TRBD1	TGTGCCAGCAGACCCGACAGGGCCACAGATACGCAGTATTTT	CASRPDRATDTQYF
TRBV7-6	TRBJ2-1	NA	NA	TGTGCCAGCAGCTTAGACGGGAGCTCCTACAATGAGCAGTTCTTC	CASSLDGSSYNEQFF
TRBV5-6	TRBJ1-1	NA	NA	TGTGCCAGCAGCTTGTCGGCCGGAGGCGGCACTGAAGCTTTCTTT	CASSLSAGGGTEAFF
TRBV7-2	TRBJ2-7	NA	TRBD1	TGTGCCAGCAGCTTAGGGGGACAGGGGGGCCTCTACGAGCAGTACTTC	CASSLGGQGGLYEQYF
TRBV5-1	TRBJ1-1	NA	NA	TGCGCCAGCAGGTCAACAGTGAACACTGAAGCTTTCTTT	CASRSTVNTEAFF
TRBV7-9	TRBJ1-5	NA	NA	TGTGCCAGCAGCTCAGAAGGACAGTCTCAGCCCCAGCATTTT	CASSSEGQSQPQHF
TRBV18	TRBJ2-3	NA	TRBD2	TGTGCCAGCTCACCACTAGCGGGGCTAACTAGCACAGATACGCAGTATTTT	CASSPLAGLTSTDTQYF
TRBV5-4	TRBJ2-3	NA	TRBD1	TGTGCCAGCAGCTTTGGGGACAGGAGAGCAGATACGCAGTATTTT	CASSFGDRRADTQYF
TRBV7-6	TRBJ2-5	once	TRBD1	TGTGCCAGCAGCCCCCGTCCAGGGGGCGAGGGTGGGACCCAGTACTTC	CASSPRPGGEGGTQYF
TRBV28	TRBJ1-5	NA	NA	TGTGCCAGCAGTTTACTCGGGGGGAATAATCAGCCCCAGCATTTT	CASSLLGGNNQPQHF
TRBV7-9	TRBJ1-6	NA	NA	TGTGCCAGCAGCTTAATACAGGATAATTCACCCCTCCACTTT	CASSLIQDNSPLHF
TRBV5-4	TRBJ1-2	few	TRBD1	TGTGCCAGCAGCCTCGACAGGGGCCTCCTAGCTAACTATGGCTACACCTTC	CASSLDRGLLANYGYTF
TRBV2	TRBJ1-4	NA	NA	TGTGCCAGCAAAGTGGGAGGAAAACTGTTTTTT	CASKVGGKLFF
TRBV28	TRBJ1-6	NA	TRBD1	TGTGCCAGCAGTCCGTGGGACAGGGCCTATTCACCCCTCCACTTT	CASSPWDRAYSPLHF
TRBV3-1/TRBV3-2	TRBJ1-1	NA	NA	TGTGCCAGCAGCCGCGAAACAGGGAGGAACACTGAAGCTTTCTTT	CASSRETGRNTEAFF
TRBV7-2	TRBJ2-7	NA	TRBD1	TGTGCCAGCAGCTTTACAGGGGGCTACGAGCAGTACTTC	CASSFTGGYEQYF
TRBV6-6	TRBJ1-2	NA	NA	TGTGCCAGCAGTTCCGGACAGCCGAGGGGCTACACCTTC	CASSSGQPRGYTF
TRBV6-6	TRBJ1-2	NA	NA	TGTGCCAGCAGTTACCGGGGATCGTTAATCGGCAATGGCTACACCTTC	CASSYRGSLIGNGYTF
TRBV3-1/TRBV3-2	TRBJ2-5	NA	NA	TGTGCCAGCAGCCAAGATCCAGGAGAGACCCAGTACTTC	CASSQDPGETQYF
TRBV7-9	TRBJ1-2	NA	NA	TGTGCCAGCAGCTTAGGTGACAGCTATGGCTACACCTTC	CASSLGDSYGYTF
TRBV6-1	TRBJ1-1	few	TRBD1	TGTGCCAGCAGTGACGACAGGGGCGGCACTGAAGCTTTCTTT	CASSDDRGGTEAFF
TRBV7-9	TRBJ1-2	NA	TRBD1	TGTGCCAGCAGCAGAGACAGGGTAGATGGCTACACCTTC	CASSRDRVDGYTF
TRBV4-1	TRBJ1-5	NA	NA	TGCGCCAGCAGCCAAGAGGGCTATAGCAATCAGCCCCAGCATTTT	CASSQEGYSNQPQHF
TRBV7-3	TRBJ2-3	NA	NA	TGTGCCAGCAGCCCTAGCGACGGCACAGATACGCAGTATTTT	CASSPSDGTDTQYF
TRBV7-2	TRBJ2-7	NA	NA	TGTGCCAGCAGCTTCAGTGTGGAGCAGTACTTC	CASSFSVEQYF
TRBV28	TRBJ1-1	few	NA	TGTGCCAGCAGTTTAGGGGGGTTGGAGACTGAAGCTTTCTTT	CASSLGGLETEAFF
TRBV27	TRBJ1-3	few	TRBD1	TGTGCCAGCAGCCCCCAGGGGGTTAGCACCATATATTTT	CASSPQGVSTIYF
TRBV3-1/TRBV3-2	TRBJ2-4	once	NA	TGTGCCAGCAGCCATGACTACCTAGCCAAAAACATTCAGTACTTC	CASSHDYLAKNIQYF